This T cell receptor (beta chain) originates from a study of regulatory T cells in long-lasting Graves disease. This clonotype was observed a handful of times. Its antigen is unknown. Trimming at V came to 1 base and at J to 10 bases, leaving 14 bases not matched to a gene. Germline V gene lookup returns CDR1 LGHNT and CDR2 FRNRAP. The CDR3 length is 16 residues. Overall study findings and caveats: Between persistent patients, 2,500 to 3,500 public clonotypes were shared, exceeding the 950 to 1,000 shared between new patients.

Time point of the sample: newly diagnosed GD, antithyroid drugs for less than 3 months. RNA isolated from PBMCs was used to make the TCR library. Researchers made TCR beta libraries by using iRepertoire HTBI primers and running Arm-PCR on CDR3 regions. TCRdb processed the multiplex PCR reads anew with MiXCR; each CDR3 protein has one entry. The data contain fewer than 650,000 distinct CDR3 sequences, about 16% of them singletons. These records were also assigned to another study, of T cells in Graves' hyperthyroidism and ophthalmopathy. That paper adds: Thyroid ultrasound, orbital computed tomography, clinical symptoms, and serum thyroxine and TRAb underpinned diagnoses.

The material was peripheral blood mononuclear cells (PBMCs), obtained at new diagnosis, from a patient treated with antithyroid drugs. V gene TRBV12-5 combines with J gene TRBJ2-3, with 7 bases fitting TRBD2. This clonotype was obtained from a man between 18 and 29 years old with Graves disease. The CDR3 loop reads CASGLAGGNWDHAQYF. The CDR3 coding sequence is TGTGCTAGTGGTTTGGCCGGGGGGAATTGGGACCATGCGCAGTATTTT.